This T cell receptor (beta chain) appears in the sequencing data of a study of post-analysis software for immune sequencing data. Study results and limitations: The normalized Chao1 diversity of multiple sclerosis patients was significantly lower than that of controls. Strong co-clustering by F measure was evident for samples that had been prepared in the same batch. Included in a set of four or five TRBV segments more frequent in patients than controls were TRBV5-6, TRBV5-1 and TRBV20-1.

The TCR beta cDNA libraries contained unique molecular identifiers. TCRdb redid the calling of the PCR reads with MiXCR, one entry per CDR3 protein. The profile covers roughly 150,000 distinct CDR3 sequences, with around 36% appearing a single time and 25% to 35% taken by the ten largest. CDR1 is MNHNS, CDR2 SASEGT, per germline. CDR3 length: 18 amino acids. After removal of 6 bases from V and 4 bases from J, the junction contained 19 bases not matched to a gene. This clonotype was observed a few times. Antigen: not known. The TCR was taken from a girl aged 10 to 17 with multiple sclerosis. The chain employs TRBV6-1 and TRBJ2-7; 9 nucleotides line up with TRBD1. The sequencing used blood, collected after autologous hematopoietic stem cell transplantation. The CDR3 here is CASSPGQGPYPRNYEQYF. CDR3 nucleotide sequence: TGTGCCAGCAGCCCGGGACAGGGCCCTTACCCCCGAAATTACGAGCAGTACTTC.